This paragraph covers one TCR beta chain sequence. Using immunoSEQ multiplex PCR, the repertoire was profiled, and TCRdb retains in-frame clones only, with some absent. The repertoire holds approximately 2,200,000 clones, with around 93% as singletons. The sample comes from a study of shared clonotypes between healthy human individuals. CD45RO-negative CD8 cells positively selected for CCR7 made up the naive population, which excluded terminally differentiated effector memory CD45RA+ cells. The V gene's germline CDR1 is SGDLS and CDR2 YYNGEE. The CDR3 runs to 16 residues. The V end was cut by 1 base, the J end by 0 bases, with 11 bases between.

This chain joins TRBV9 and TRBJ2-1; D not resolved. Sequencing was carried out using naive CD8+ T cells from PBMCs. The receptor's source is a young man in good health. Some clones in this sample may be carry-over from other donors' samples. The CDR3 DNA reads as TGTGCCAGCAGCGTACCGTCCCGAAGCTCCTACAATGAGCAGTTCTTC. As protein: CASSVPSRSSYNEQFF.